Presented here are 18 T cell receptor beta chains from one specimen sequenced in a study of early T cells in non-severe SARS-CoV-2 infection. From the 5' RACE reads, TCRdb called clonotypes with MiXCR, one entry per CDR3 protein. The sample has tens of thousands of distinct CDR3 sequences, about an eighth seen once. Sequenced material: whole blood, taken at baseline. These TCRs come from an adult who was a healthcare worker with PCR-confirmed SARS-CoV-2 infection or an uninfected control (not recorded which).

This clonotype came up many times. The gene calls are TRBV25-1 and TRBJ1-1; TRBD1 matches at 7 bases. The CDR3 contains 14 residues. CDR1 is MGHDK and CDR2 is SYGVNS in the germline V gene. Losses at the gene ends were 3 bases for V and 6 bases for J; bases not matched to a gene: 7. The CDR3 DNA sequence: TGTGCCAGCAGTGATGGTGGGACAGCCCCTGAAGCTTTCTTT. It specifies CASSDGGTAPEAFF.

Ten or more counts support this clonotype. The chain links TRBV6-2 or TRBV6-3 to TRBJ2-7; D is undetermined. This CDR3 is 13 amino acids long. Between the trimmed V and J ends, which lost 10 bases and 5 bases, there was a span of 18 bases. CDR1 MNHEY and CDR2 SVGEGT come from the germline V gene. Written as DNA, the CDR3 is TGTGCCACCACCTGGGCGAACATCGACGAGCAGTACTTC. Translated: CATTWANIDEQYF.

In this sample, this clonotype turned up many times. The chain employs TRBV6-2 or TRBV6-3 and TRBJ2-7; D not resolved. Germline V CDR1 and CDR2: MNHEY, SVGEGT. The CDR3 is 12 amino acids. The V end was cut by 2 bases, the J end by 4 bases, with 6 bases between. Here the CDR3 DNA reads TGTGCCAGCAGTTACCCCTTTTACGAGCAGTACTTC. Its translation is CASSYPFYEQYF.

This clonotype was counted at least ten times. The rearrangement links TRBV24-1 to TRBJ2-1; 7 bases line up with TRBD1. Trimming took 3 bases from V and 2 from J; bases not matched to a gene: 6. The CDR3 has 16 amino acids. Germline-derived CDR1 and CDR2 are KGHDR and SFDVKD. The CDR3, as DNA: TGTGCCACCAGTGATCCCCAGGGGGTTCCCTACAATGAGCAGTTCTTC. Its translation is CATSDPQGVPYNEQFF.

This clonotype was seen only a few times. V usage is TRBV20-1 and J usage is TRBJ2-1; D not certain. Trimming took 3 bases from V and 5 from J, leaving 11 bases between them. CDR1 DFQATT and CDR2 SNEGSKA come from the germline V gene (reference sequence). The CDR3 consists of 13 residues. The CDR3 DNA follows: TGCAGTGCTAGTCTTCCCTACAACAATGAGCAGTTCTTC. This sequence encodes CSASLPYNNEQFF.

Only a few counts were recorded for this clonotype. The CDR3 here is CASSLVAGSTEAFF. CDR3 nucleotide sequence: TGTGCCAGCAGCTTAGTCGCAGGGTCGACTGAAGCTTTCTTT. This sequence joins TRBV11-2 and TRBJ1-1; D may be TRBD1 (5 bases). V lost 1 base and J lost 5, with 11 bases in between. Germline CDR1 is SGHAT and CDR2 is FQNNGV. This CDR3 is 14 amino acids long.

The rearrangement links TRBV29-1 to TRBJ1-1; D possibly corresponds to TRBD1 (6 bases). V lost 7 bases and J 1 base, leaving 13 bases between the germline ends. Germline CDR1 SQVTM, CDR2 ANQGSEA. This CDR3 contains 13 residues. The CDR3 sequence is CSASEGGNTEAFF. CDR3 nucleotides: TGCAGCGCCAGCGAGGGGGGGAACACTGAAGCTTTCTTT.

The V call is TRBV7-9, the J call TRBJ2-6; TRBD2 is a possible D gene (5 bases). V lost 10 bases and J lost 0, with 13 bases in between. This CDR3 is built from 15 residues. The germline V gene has CDR1 SEHNR and CDR2 FQNEAQ (reference sequence). CDR3 DNA: TGTGCCACCCGCGAGGGTATCTCTGGGGCCAACGTCCTGACTTTC. Its translation: CATREGISGANVLTF.

This clonotype was detected a few times. The chain has TRBV24-1 and TRBJ1-5; weak D call: TRBD1 (6 bases). The germline V gene has CDR1 KGHDR and CDR2 SFDVKD. Deletions cut 3 bases from V and 2 bases from J, with 10 bases between. The CDR3 loop spans 15 amino acids. This chain's CDR3 is CATSDPRGGNQPQHF. In DNA, the CDR3 is TGTGCCACCAGTGATCCCAGGGGCGGCAATCAGCCCCAGCATTTT.

This sequence joins TRBV19 and TRBJ2-5; possible D gene TRBD2, 5 bases. Germline CDR1 LNHDA, CDR2 SQIVND (reference sequence). There are 13 residues in the CDR3. Between the trimmed V and J ends, which lost 6 bases and 5 bases, there was a span of 13 bases. The CDR3 is CASSSGFAETQYF. In DNA form, the CDR3 reads TGTGCCAGTAGCTCGGGGTTCGCCGAGACCCAGTACTTC. Variable domain in full (rest from reference TRBV19 and TRBJ2-5): DGGITQSPKYLFRKEGQNVTLSCEQNLNHDAMYWYRQDPGQGLRLIYYSQIVNDFQKGDIAEGYSVSREKKESFPLTVTSAQKNPTAFYLCASSSGFAETQYFGPGTRLLVL.

The rearrangement links TRBV2 to TRBJ1-1, with 7 bases identical to TRBD1. Unmatched junction bases numbered 10, after V lost 5 bases and J lost 1 base. Germline values: CDR1 SNHLY, CDR2 FYNNEI. The CDR3 spans 16 residues. The CDR3 reads CASSPSPTGRNTEAFF. CDR3 DNA: TGTGCCAGCAGTCCGAGCCCGACAGGGCGGAACACTGAAGCTTTCTTT.

The CDR3 DNA sequence: TGTGCCAGCAGTTTGAAGGGGGCGGCCAATCAGCCCCAGCATTTT. Amino acid sequence: CASSLKGAANQPQHF. The chain uses TRBV12-3 or TRBV12-4 and TRBJ1-5, with TRBD1 matching over 7 bases. The J segment lost 3 bases and the V segment lost 3 bases, leaving 5 bases of the junction unmatched. The length of the CDR3 is 15 residues.

In its sample, this clonotype was seen a few times. The chain joins TRBV7-8 to TRBJ2-7, with TRBD2 matching 13 bases. This CDR3 comprises 16 residues. Per the germline V gene, CDR1 is SGHVS and CDR2 is FQNEAQ. V shed 1 base, J shed 3 bases, and the junction held 3 bases outside the gene matches. CDR3 region: CASSLGLAGGYYEQYF. In nucleotides, the CDR3 is TGTGCCAGCAGCTTAGGACTAGCGGGGGGATACTACGAGCAGTACTTC.

The J gene is TRBJ2-7, the V gene TRBV11-2; D ambiguous. Germline V gene lookup returns CDR1 SGHAT and CDR2 FQNNGV. CDR3 length: 15 residues. V lost 0 bases and J 6 bases, leaving 15 bases between the germline ends. CDR3 protein: CASSLDGRLLFEQYF. CDR3 bases: TGTGCCAGCAGCTTAGACGGGCGGCTACTATTCGAGCAGTACTTC.

This chain connects TRBV5-1 to TRBJ2-5, with 7 bases matching TRBD2. The CDR3 contains 14 residues. After removal of 5 bases from V and 0 bases from J, the junction contained 4 bases not matched to a gene. Germline V gene sequence: CDR1 SGHRS, CDR2 YFSETQ. CDR3 residues: CASSSGTNQETQYF. DNA of the CDR3: TGCGCCAGCAGTTCCGGGACTAACCAAGAGACCCAGTACTTC.

This clonotype has ten or more counts. The rearrangement joins TRBV7-2 to TRBJ2-4, with D possibly matching TRBD2 (6 bases). This CDR3 contains 14 residues. The V gene's germline CDR1 is SGHTA and CDR2 FQGNSA. Trimming left V 1 base short and J 7 bases short, with 11 bases between. CDR3 residues: CASSLVRGINIQYF. Here the CDR3 DNA reads TGTGCCAGCAGCTTAGTCCGGGGGATCAACATTCAGTACTTC.

This clonotype was picked up a small number of times. The V call is TRBV2, the J call TRBJ2-3; TRBD1 might be the D (5 bases). V was trimmed by 4 bases and J by 2 bases, leaving 10 bases between them. The CDR3 loop spans 14 amino acids. The germline gives CDR1 SNHLY, CDR2 FYNNEI. Here the CDR3 reads CASSADRHTDTQYF. As DNA, the CDR3 is TGTGCCAGCAGTGCCGACAGACACACAGATACGCAGTATTTT.

This clonotype has a handful of counts. The J gene is TRBJ2-3, the V gene TRBV7-6, with D perhaps matching TRBD1 or TRBD2 (5 bases each). The V gene lost 3 bases and the J gene lost 7 bases, with 14 bases spanning the gap. Germline assignment: CDR1 SGHVS and CDR2 FNYEAQ. The CDR3 is 14 residues long. CDR3: CASSFEGSSYTQYF. The CDR3 DNA reads TGTGCCAGCAGCTTTGAGGGGAGCTCGTATACGCAGTATTTT.